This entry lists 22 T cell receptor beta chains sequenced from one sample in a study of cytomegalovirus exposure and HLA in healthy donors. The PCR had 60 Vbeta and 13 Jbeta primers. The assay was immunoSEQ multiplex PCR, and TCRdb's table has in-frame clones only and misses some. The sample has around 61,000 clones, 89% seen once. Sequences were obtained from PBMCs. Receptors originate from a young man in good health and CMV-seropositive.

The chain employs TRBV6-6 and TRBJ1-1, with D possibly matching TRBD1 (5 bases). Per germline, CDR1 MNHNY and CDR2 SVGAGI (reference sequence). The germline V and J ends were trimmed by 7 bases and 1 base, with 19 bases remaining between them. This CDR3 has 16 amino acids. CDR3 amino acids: CASNHLGQAKNTEAFF. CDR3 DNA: TGTGCCAGCAATCACCTGGGGCAGGCAAAGAACACTGAAGCTTTCTTT.

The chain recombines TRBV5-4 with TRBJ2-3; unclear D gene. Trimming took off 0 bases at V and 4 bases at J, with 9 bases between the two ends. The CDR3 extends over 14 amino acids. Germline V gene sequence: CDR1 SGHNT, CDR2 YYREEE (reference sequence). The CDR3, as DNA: TGTGCCAGCAGCTTGGCGGGTGGCCCAGATACGCAGTATTTT. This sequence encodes CASSLAGGPDTQYF.

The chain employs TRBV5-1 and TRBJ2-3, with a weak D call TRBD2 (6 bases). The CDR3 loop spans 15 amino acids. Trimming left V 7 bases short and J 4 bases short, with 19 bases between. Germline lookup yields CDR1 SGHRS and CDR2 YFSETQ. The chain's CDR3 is CASPGKTRRADTQYF. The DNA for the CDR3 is TGCGCCAGCCCTGGGAAGACTCGGAGGGCAGATACGCAGTATTTT.

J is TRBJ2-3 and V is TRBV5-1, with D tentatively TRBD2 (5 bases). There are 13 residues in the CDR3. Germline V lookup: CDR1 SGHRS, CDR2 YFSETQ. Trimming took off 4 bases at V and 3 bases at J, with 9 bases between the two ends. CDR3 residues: CASSATGTDTQYF. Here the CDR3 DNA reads TGCGCCAGCAGCGCCACGGGAACAGATACGCAGTATTTT.

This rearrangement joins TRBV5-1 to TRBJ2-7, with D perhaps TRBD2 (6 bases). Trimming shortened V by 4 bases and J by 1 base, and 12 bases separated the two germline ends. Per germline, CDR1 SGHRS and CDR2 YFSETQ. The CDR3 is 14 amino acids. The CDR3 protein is CASSADAGSYEQYF. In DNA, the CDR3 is TGCGCCAGCAGCGCTGACGCGGGGTCCTACGAGCAGTACTTC.

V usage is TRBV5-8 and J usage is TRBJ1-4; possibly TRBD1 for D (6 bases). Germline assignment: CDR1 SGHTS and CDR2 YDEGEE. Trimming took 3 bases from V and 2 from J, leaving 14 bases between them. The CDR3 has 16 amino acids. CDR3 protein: CASSSGGGLTNEKLFF. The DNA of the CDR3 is TGTGCCAGCAGCTCTGGGGGCGGGCTGACTAATGAAAAACTGTTTTTT.

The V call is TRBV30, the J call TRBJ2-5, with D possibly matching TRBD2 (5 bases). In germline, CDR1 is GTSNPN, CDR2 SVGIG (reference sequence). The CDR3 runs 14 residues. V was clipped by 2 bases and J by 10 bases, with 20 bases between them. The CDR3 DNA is TGTGCCTGGAGTCCGACTGGACGATCAGAGGGCCAGTACTTC. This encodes CAWSPTGRSEGQYF.

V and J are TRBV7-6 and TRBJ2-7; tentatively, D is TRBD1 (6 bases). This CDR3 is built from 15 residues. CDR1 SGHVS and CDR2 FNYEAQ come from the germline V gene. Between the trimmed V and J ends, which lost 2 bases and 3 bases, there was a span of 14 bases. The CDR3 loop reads CASSLKPGQNYEQYF. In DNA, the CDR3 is TGTGCCAGCAGCTTAAAACCGGGACAAAACTACGAGCAGTACTTC.

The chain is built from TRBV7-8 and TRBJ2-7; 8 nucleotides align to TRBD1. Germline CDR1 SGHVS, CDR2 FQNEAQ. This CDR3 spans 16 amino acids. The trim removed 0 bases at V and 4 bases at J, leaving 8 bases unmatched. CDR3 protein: CASSLAGQGATYEQYF. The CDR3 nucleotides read TGTGCCAGCAGCTTAGCCGGGCAGGGGGCTACGTACGAGCAGTACTTC.

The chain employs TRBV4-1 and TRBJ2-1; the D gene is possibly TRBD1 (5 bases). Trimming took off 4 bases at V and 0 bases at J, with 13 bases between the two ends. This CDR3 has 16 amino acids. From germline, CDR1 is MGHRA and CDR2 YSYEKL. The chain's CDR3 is CASSPRDRSSYNEQFF. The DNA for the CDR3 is TGCGCCAGCAGCCCTCGAGACAGAAGCTCCTACAATGAGCAGTTCTTC.

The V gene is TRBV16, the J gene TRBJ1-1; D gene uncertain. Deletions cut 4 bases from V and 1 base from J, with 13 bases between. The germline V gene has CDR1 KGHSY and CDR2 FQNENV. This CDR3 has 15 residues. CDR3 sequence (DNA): TGTGCCAGCAGCCCCACGACAAAAGAGAACACTGAAGCTTTCTTT. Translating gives CASSPTTKENTEAFF.

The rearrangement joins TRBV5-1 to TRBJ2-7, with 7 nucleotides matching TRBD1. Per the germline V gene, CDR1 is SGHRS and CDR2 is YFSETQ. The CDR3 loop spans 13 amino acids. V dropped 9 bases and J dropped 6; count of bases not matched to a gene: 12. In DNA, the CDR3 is TGCGCCACCACACCGACAGGGTCTGGCGAGCAGTACTTC. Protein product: CATTPTGSGEQYF.

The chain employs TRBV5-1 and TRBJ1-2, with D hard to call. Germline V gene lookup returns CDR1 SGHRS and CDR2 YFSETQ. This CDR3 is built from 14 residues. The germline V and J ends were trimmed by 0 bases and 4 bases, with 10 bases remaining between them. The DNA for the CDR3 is TGCGCCAGCAGCTTGGTCCAGGATAGCTATGGCTACACCTTC. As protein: CASSLVQDSYGYTF. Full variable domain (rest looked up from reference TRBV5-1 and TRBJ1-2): KAGVTQTPRYLIKTRGQQVTLSCSPISGHRSVSWYQQTPGQGLQFLFEYFSETQRNKGNFPGRFSGRQFSNSRSEMNVSTLELGDSALYLCASSLVQDSYGYTFGSGTRLTVV.

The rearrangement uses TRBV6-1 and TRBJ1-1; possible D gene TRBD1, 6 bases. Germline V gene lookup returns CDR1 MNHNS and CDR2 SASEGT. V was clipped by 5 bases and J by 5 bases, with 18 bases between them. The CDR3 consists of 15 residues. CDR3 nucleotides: TGTGCCAGCAGTCCCCGAGGGGGGGAAGGGACTGAAGCTTTCTTT. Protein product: CASSPRGGEGTEAFF.

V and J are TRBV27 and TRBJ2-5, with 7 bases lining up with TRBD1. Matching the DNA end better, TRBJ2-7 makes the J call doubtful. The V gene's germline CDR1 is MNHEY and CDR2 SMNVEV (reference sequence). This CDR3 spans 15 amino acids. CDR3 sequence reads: CASSPRQGSLSEQYF. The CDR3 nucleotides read TGTGCCAGCAGTCCCCGACAGGGTTCGTTATCCGAGCAGTACTTC.

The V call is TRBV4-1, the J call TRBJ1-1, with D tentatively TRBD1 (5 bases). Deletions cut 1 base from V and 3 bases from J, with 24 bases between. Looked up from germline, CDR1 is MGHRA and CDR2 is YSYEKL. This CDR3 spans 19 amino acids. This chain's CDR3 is CASSQVLLQQGAKDTEAFF. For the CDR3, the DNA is TGCGCCAGCAGCCAAGTCCTACTCCAACAAGGGGCGAAGGACACTGAAGCTTTCTTT.

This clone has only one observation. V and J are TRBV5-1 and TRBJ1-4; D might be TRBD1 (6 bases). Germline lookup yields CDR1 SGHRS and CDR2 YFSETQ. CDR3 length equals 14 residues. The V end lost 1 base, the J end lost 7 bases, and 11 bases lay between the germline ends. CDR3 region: CASSLQGMTEKLFF. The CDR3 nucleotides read TGCGCCAGCAGCTTGCAGGGGATGACTGAAAAACTGTTTTTT.

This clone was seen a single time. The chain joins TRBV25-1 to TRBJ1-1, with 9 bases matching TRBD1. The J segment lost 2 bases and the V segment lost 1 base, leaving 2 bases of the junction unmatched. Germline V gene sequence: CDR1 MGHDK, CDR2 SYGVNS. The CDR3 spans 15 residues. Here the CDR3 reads CASSEFTGGNTEAFF. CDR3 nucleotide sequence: TGTGCCAGCAGTGAATTTACAGGGGGCAACACTGAAGCTTTCTTT.

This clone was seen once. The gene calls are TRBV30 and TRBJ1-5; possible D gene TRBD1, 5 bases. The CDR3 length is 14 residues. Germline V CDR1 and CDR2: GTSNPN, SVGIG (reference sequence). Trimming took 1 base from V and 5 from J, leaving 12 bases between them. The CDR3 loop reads CAWSATAMDQPQHF. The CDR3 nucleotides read TGTGCCTGGAGTGCGACAGCGATGGATCAGCCCCAGCATTTT.

CDR3 sequence (DNA): TGTGCCAGCAGTTCTCATGGGGGGAGGATGAGGAACCAGTACTTC. Residues: CASSSHGGRMRNQYF. The chain is built from TRBV27 and TRBJ2-5; tentative D call: TRBD2 (6 bases). The germline V and J ends were trimmed by 4 bases and 10 bases, with 22 bases remaining between them. Per germline, CDR1 MNHEY and CDR2 SMNVEV (reference sequence). The CDR3 sequence is 15 residues long.

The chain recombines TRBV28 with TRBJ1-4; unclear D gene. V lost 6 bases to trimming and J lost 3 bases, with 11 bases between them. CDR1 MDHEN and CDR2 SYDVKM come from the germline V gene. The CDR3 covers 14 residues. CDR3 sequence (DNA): TGTGCCAGCAGCATCGACTGGGCTAATGAAAAACTGTTTTTT. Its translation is CASSIDWANEKLFF.

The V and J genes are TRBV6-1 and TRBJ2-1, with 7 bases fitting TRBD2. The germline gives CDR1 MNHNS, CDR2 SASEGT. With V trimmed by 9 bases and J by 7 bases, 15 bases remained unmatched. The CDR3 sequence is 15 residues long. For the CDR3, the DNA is TGTGCCAGTGGGGGGGGTAGTAGCTCCCCGAATGAGCAGTTCTTC. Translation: CASGGGSSSPNEQFF.